This T cell receptor beta chain was retrieved from a study of blood T cell repertoires in COVID-19. Study summary: Italy, Spain and the United States were the sources of the convalescent and acute COVID-19 samples. T cells, B-cell-depleted T cells, or PBMCs provided the cDNA or gDNA that served as material.

Study processing details: Amplification with reference gene primers provided the estimates of nucleated cell counts. Profiled with immunoSEQ multiplex PCR; TCRdb holds only in-frame clones, not every one. That table furnishes V, J and clone size, whereas the DNA furnished D and trimming. Of about 130,000 clones listed, around 89% are singletons. The specimen sequenced was peripheral blood. This receptor was identified in a man in his fifties with active or convalescent COVID-19.

As DNA, the CDR3 is TGTGCCAGCAGAGCCGGGACTAGCGGGATTGGAGAGACCCAGTACTTC. Its translation: CASRAGTSGIGETQYF. The chain combines TRBV2 with TRBJ2-5, with 13 bases that match TRBD2. The V and J ends lost 6 bases and 4 bases, in that order; junction bases with no gene match: 8. Germline values: CDR1 SNHLY, CDR2 FYNNEI. The CDR3 has 16 residues. Looking up the rest from reference TRBV2 and TRBJ2-5 gives the full variable domain: EPEVTQTPSHQVTQMGQEVILRCVPISNHLYFYWYRQILGQKVEFLVSFYNNEISEKSEIFDDQFSVERPDGSNFTLKIRSTKLEDSAMYFCASRAGTSGIGETQYFGPGTRLLVL.